This TCR beta chain was captured by sequencing in a study of radiotherapy plus CTLA-4 blockade in lung cancer. The study, taken as a whole, reports: Dynamics of early blood T cell clones, together with interferon-beta, were reportedly the best predictors of response. Among blood TCR repertoires after radiotherapy plus ipilimumab, tumor-derived clones expanded.

Chemo-refractory metastatic non-small-cell lung cancer patients were treated with focal radiation plus CTLA-4 blockade with ipilimumab. The germline V gene encodes CDR1 SQVTM and CDR2 ANQGSEA. V shed 2 bases, J shed 3 bases, and the junction held 2 bases outside the gene matches. The CDR3 runs 13 residues. With regard to this clone: What it binds is not known.

TCRdb's copy holds only in-frame clones and misses some; the assay was immunoSEQ multiplex PCR. This repertoire shows about 23,000 clones, around 71% found once; its top ten account for 2.5% to 3.5%. The chain combines TRBV29-1 with TRBJ2-7, with 9 bases that match TRBD2. The sequence derives from a human donor with non-small cell lung cancer whose response to radiotherapy plus ipilimumab could not be evaluated. The sample consisted of peripheral blood, taken from a patient treated with radiotherapy plus ipilimumab. CDR3 sequence reads: CSVELAGVYEQYF. CDR3 sequence (DNA): TGCAGCGTTGAATTAGCGGGAGTCTACGAGCAGTACTTC.